This T cell receptor beta chain came from a study of T cell clones after liver transplantation. The germline V gene encodes CDR1 MRHNA and CDR2 SNTAGT. The J segment lost 6 bases and the V segment lost 3 bases, leaving 5 bases of the junction unmatched. The CDR3 is 15 amino acids. Some clones are missing from TCRdb's copy, which holds only in-frame ones; the method was immunoSEQ multiplex PCR. Of 5,500 to 7,500 clones in the sample, 70% were seen once. Material: CD8+ T cells from blood, obtained before liver transplant. This chain joins TRBV6-4 and TRBJ2-3; 11 bases line up with TRBD2. This receptor was identified in a human donor who received a liver transplant. The CDR3 sequence: CASSETSGDVDTQYF. Written as DNA, the CDR3 is TGTGCCAGCAGTGAGACTAGCGGGGACGTGGATACGCAGTATTTT.